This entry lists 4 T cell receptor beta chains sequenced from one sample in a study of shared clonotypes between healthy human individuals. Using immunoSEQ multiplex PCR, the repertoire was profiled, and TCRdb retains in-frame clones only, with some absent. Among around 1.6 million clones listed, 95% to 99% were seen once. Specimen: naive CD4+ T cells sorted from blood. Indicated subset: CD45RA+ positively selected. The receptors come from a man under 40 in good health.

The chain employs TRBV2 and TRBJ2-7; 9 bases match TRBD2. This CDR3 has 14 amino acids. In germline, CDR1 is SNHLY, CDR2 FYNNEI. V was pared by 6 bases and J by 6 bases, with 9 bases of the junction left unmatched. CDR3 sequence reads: CASRTELAGTEQYF. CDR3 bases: TGTGCCAGCAGGACGGAGCTAGCGGGAACCGAGCAGTACTTC.

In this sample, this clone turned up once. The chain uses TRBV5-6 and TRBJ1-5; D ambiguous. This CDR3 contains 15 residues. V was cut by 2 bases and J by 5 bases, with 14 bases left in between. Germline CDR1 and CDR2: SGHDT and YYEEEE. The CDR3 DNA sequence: TGTGCCAGCAGCTTCGGCGGGCAGGCGGATCAGCCCCAGCATTTT. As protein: CASSFGGQADQPQHF. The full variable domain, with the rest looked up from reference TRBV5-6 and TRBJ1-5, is DAGVTQSPTHLIKTRGQQVTLRCSPKSGHDTVSWYQQALGQGPQFIFQYYEEEERQRGNFPDRFSGHQFPNYSSELNVNALLLGDSALYLCASSFGGQADQPQHFGDGTRLSIL.

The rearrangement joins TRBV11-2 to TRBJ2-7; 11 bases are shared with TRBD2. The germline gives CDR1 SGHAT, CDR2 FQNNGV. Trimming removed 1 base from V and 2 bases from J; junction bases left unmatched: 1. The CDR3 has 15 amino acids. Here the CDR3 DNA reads TGTGCCAGCAGCTTAGCTAGCGGGAGGACCTACGAGCAGTACTTC. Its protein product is CASSLASGRTYEQYF.

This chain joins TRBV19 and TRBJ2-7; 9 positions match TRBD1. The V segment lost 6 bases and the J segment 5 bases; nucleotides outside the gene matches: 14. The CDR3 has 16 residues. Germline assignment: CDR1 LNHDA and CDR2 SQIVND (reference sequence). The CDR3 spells CASSPLAGQGINEQYF. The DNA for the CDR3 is TGTGCCAGTAGCCCTCTGGCGGGACAGGGTATCAACGAGCAGTACTTC.